The rows below give T cell receptor beta chains drawn from one sample of a study of T-cell reconstitution after alpha-beta-depleted transplantation in children. From the PCR reads, TCRdb called clonotypes with MiXCR, one entry per CDR3 protein. The data show 550,000 to 800,000 distinct CDR3 sequences, about an eighth seen once. The sequenced sample was PBMCs, obtained before TCRalphabeta/CD19-depleted stem cell transplant. Receptor source: a girl aged 2 to 10 with congenital amegakaryocytic thrombocytopenia, due to receive a stem cell transplant. Both conserved end residues are part of each CDR3. Fields, in order: V gene, J gene, clone size, D gene, CDR3 protein, CDR3 DNA. A D gene is named only where the DNA matches it firmly. A row's size may be missing; if present it is once, few, many or a size class.

V gene: TRBV5-1; J gene: TRBJ2-7; clone size: few; D gene: NA; CDR3 protein: CASSLAEMYEQYF; CDR3 DNA: TGCGCCAGCAGCTTGGCAGAAATGTACGAGCAGTACTTC
V gene: TRBV10-3; J gene: TRBJ2-3; clone size: many; D gene: TRBD2; CDR3 protein: CAITRTSGRGTDTQYF; CDR3 DNA: TGTGCCATCACCAGGACTAGCGGGAGAGGGACAGATACGCAGTATTTT
V gene: TRBV20-1; J gene: TRBJ2-3; clone size: many; D gene: TRBD2; CDR3 protein: CSARTSGRQADTQYF; CDR3 DNA: TGCAGTGCTCGGACTAGCGGGAGACAGGCAGATACGCAGTATTTT
V gene: TRBV3-1; J gene: TRBJ1-2; clone size: NA; D gene: NA; CDR3 protein: CASSQDAPRVKRDYGYTF; CDR3 DNA: TGTGCCAGCAGCCAAGATGCGCCCCGGGTGAAAAGAGACTATGGCTACACCTTC
V gene: TRBV30; J gene: TRBJ2-2; clone size: few; D gene: NA; CDR3 protein: CAWRSLANTGELFF; CDR3 DNA: TGTGCCTGGAGGAGTCTAGCGAACACCGGGGAGCTGTTTTTT
V gene: TRBV4-1; J gene: TRBJ2-5; clone size: many; D gene: NA; CDR3 protein: CASSQDRSSETQYF; CDR3 DNA: TGCGCCAGCAGCCAAGATAGAAGTTCAGAGACCCAGTACTTC
V gene: TRBV27; J gene: TRBJ1-2; clone size: many; D gene: NA; CDR3 protein: CANFRVGDLRSSSYGYTF; CDR3 DNA: TGTGCCAACTTCAGGGTAGGGGATCTTCGATCTTCGAGCTATGGCTACACCTTC
V gene: TRBV11-2; J gene: TRBJ2-1; clone size: NA; D gene: NA; CDR3 protein: CASSVGTPGINEQFF; CDR3 DNA: TGTGCCAGCAGCGTCGGGACCCCGGGTATTAATGAGCAGTTCTTC
V gene: TRBV4-2; J gene: TRBJ2-3; clone size: many; D gene: TRBD2; CDR3 protein: CASSQDVAGATDTQYF; CDR3 DNA: TGTGCCAGCAGCCAAGATGTAGCGGGAGCGACAGATACGCAGTATTTT
V gene: TRBV5-1; J gene: TRBJ2-7; clone size: few; D gene: NA; CDR3 protein: CASSLWPGVGASSYEQYF; CDR3 DNA: TGCGCCAGCAGCTTGTGGCCCGGGGTGGGAGCCAGCTCCTACGAGCAGTACTTC
V gene: TRBV28; J gene: TRBJ2-1; clone size: NA; D gene: TRBD2; CDR3 protein: CASSLSVAGGEQFF; CDR3 DNA: TGTGCCAGCAGTCTATCCGTAGCGGGAGGGGAGCAGTTCTTC
V gene: TRBV20-1; J gene: TRBJ2-2; clone size: many; D gene: TRBD2; CDR3 protein: CSASAAGENTGELFF; CDR3 DNA: TGCAGTGCTAGTGCGGCGGGGGAGAACACCGGGGAGCTGTTTTTT
V gene: TRBV5-1; J gene: TRBJ2-5; clone size: NA; D gene: TRBD1; CDR3 protein: CASSPDRGSETQYF; CDR3 DNA: TGCGCCAGCAGCCCTGACAGGGGTTCGGAGACCCAGTACTTC
V gene: TRBV12-3/TRBV12-4; J gene: TRBJ1-2; clone size: many; D gene: TRBD1; CDR3 protein: CASSSGQGDGYTF; CDR3 DNA: TGTGCCAGCAGTTCTGGACAGGGGGATGGCTACACCTTC
V gene: TRBV4-1; J gene: TRBJ1-3; clone size: NA; D gene: NA; CDR3 protein: CASSQDLARYSGNTIYF; CDR3 DNA: TGCGCCAGCAGCCAAGATTTGGCTCGATATTCTGGAAACACCATATATTTT
V gene: TRBV15; J gene: TRBJ2-7; clone size: many; D gene: TRBD2; CDR3 protein: CATSTGVAGGPHEQYF; CDR3 DNA: TGTGCCACCAGCACCGGGGTAGCGGGAGGGCCCCACGAGCAGTACTTC
V gene: TRBV29-1; J gene: TRBJ2-5; clone size: many; D gene: TRBD2; CDR3 protein: CSVELVLAGVRQETQYF; CDR3 DNA: TGCAGCGTTGAATTGGTACTAGCGGGAGTTAGGCAAGAGACCCAGTACTTC
V gene: TRBV12-3/TRBV12-4; J gene: TRBJ1-2; clone size: many; D gene: NA; CDR3 protein: CASSYGANGYTF; CDR3 DNA: TGTGCCAGCAGTTATGGGGCTAATGGCTACACCTTC
V gene: TRBV20-1; J gene: TRBJ1-1; clone size: many; D gene: TRBD1; CDR3 protein: CSAGLGQGDTEAFF; CDR3 DNA: TGCAGTGCTGGACTAGGACAGGGGGACACTGAAGCTTTCTTT
V gene: TRBV20-1; J gene: TRBJ1-2; clone size: many; D gene: NA; CDR3 protein: CGGTHYGYTF; CDR3 DNA: TGCGGGGGAACCCACTATGGCTACACCTTC
V gene: TRBV2; J gene: TRBJ2-1; clone size: few; D gene: NA; CDR3 protein: CASSELSEQFF; CDR3 DNA: TGTGCCAGCAGTGAATTGAGTGAGCAGTTCTTC
V gene: TRBV12-3/TRBV12-4; J gene: TRBJ2-7; clone size: few; D gene: NA; CDR3 protein: CASMGATYEQYF; CDR3 DNA: TGTGCCAGCATGGGGGCGACCTACGAGCAGTACTTC
V gene: TRBV6-1; J gene: TRBJ2-1; clone size: few; D gene: TRBD2; CDR3 protein: CASRVRNGIAGGFEQFF; CDR3 DNA: TGTGCCAGCAGAGTACGTAACGGGATAGCGGGAGGGTTTGAGCAGTTCTTC
V gene: TRBV5-1; J gene: TRBJ2-5; clone size: many; D gene: TRBD1; CDR3 protein: CASSRTTGFRMETQYF; CDR3 DNA: TGCGCCAGCAGCCGTACGACAGGGTTCAGAATGGAGACCCAGTACTTC
V gene: TRBV12-3/TRBV12-4; J gene: TRBJ2-7; clone size: few; D gene: TRBD2; CDR3 protein: CASSSNPGTSGSYEQYF; CDR3 DNA: TGTGCCAGCAGTTCAAATCCCGGGACTAGCGGCTCCTACGAGCAGTACTTC
V gene: TRBV19; J gene: TRBJ2-7; clone size: NA; D gene: NA; CDR3 protein: CASTAGGGSPSYEQYF; CDR3 DNA: TGTGCCAGTACCGCAGGAGGGGGATCGCCCTCCTACGAGCAGTACTTC
V gene: TRBV7-8; J gene: TRBJ2-7; clone size: few; D gene: TRBD1; CDR3 protein: CASSLVIGAGGFHEQYF; CDR3 DNA: TGTGCCAGCAGCTTAGTTATAGGTGCAGGGGGCTTCCACGAGCAGTACTTC
V gene: TRBV7-9; J gene: TRBJ2-5; clone size: NA; D gene: NA; CDR3 protein: CASSPRTQETQYF; CDR3 DNA: TGTGCCAGCAGCCCTAGGACACAAGAGACCCAGTACTTC
V gene: TRBV5-1; J gene: TRBJ2-1; clone size: many; D gene: TRBD1; CDR3 protein: CASSLEQGPHNEQFF; CDR3 DNA: TGCGCCAGCAGCTTGGAACAGGGGCCACACAATGAGCAGTTCTTC
V gene: TRBV18; J gene: TRBJ2-7; clone size: few; D gene: TRBD2; CDR3 protein: CASSPLGLAGGPGEQYF; CDR3 DNA: TGTGCCAGCTCACCGCTAGGACTAGCGGGAGGGCCTGGGGAGCAGTACTTC
V gene: TRBV12-3/TRBV12-4; J gene: TRBJ2-2; clone size: many; D gene: TRBD2; CDR3 protein: CASSPGLAETGELFF; CDR3 DNA: TGTGCCAGCAGTCCAGGACTAGCGGAGACCGGGGAGCTGTTTTTT
V gene: TRBV3-1; J gene: TRBJ2-1; clone size: few; D gene: NA; CDR3 protein: CASSRQTSSEQFF; CDR3 DNA: TGTGCCAGCAGCCGACAGACTAGTAGCGAGCAGTTCTTC
V gene: TRBV7-8; J gene: TRBJ2-1; clone size: NA; D gene: TRBD2; CDR3 protein: CASSIGLARIRQFF; CDR3 DNA: TGTGCCAGCAGCATAGGACTAGCACGTATACGGCAGTTCTTC
V gene: TRBV5-5; J gene: TRBJ2-1; clone size: many; D gene: NA; CDR3 protein: CASSLVDLAYNEQFF; CDR3 DNA: TGTGCCAGCAGCTTGGTTGACCTAGCCTACAATGAGCAGTTCTTC
V gene: TRBV7-8; J gene: TRBJ1-3; clone size: many; D gene: NA; CDR3 protein: CASIPGRVGNTIYF; CDR3 DNA: TGTGCCAGCATCCCTGGGAGGGTCGGAAACACCATATATTTT
V gene: TRBV19; J gene: TRBJ2-1; clone size: few; D gene: TRBD2; CDR3 protein: CASSIDQREVYNEQFF; CDR3 DNA: TGTGCCAGTAGTATAGATCAGCGGGAGGTTTACAATGAGCAGTTCTTC
V gene: TRBV5-1; J gene: TRBJ2-2; clone size: NA; D gene: NA; CDR3 protein: CASSSGPTGELFF; CDR3 DNA: TGCGCCAGCAGCTCGGGACCTACCGGGGAGCTGTTTTTT
V gene: TRBV7-6; J gene: TRBJ2-7; clone size: NA; D gene: NA; CDR3 protein: CASSSGRARMGPYEQYF; CDR3 DNA: TGTGCCAGCAGCTCCGGACGAGCGCGAATGGGCCCCTACGAGCAGTACTTC